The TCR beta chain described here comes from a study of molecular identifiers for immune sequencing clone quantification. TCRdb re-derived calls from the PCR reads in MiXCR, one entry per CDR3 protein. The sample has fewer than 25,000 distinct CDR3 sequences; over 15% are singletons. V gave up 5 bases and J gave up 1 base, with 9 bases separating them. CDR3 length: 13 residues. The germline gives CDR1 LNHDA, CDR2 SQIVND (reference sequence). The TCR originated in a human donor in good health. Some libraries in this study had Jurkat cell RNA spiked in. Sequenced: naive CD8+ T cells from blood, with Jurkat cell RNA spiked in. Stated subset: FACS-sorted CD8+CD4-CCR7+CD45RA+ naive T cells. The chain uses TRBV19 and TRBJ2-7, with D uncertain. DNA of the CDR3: TGTGCCAGTAGTCCCGCCGGGTCCTACGAGCAGTACTTC. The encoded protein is CASSPAGSYEQYF.